This T cell receptor (beta chain) appears in the sequencing data of a study of T cells in Graves' hyperthyroidism and ophthalmopathy. Overall study results and limits: Ophthalmopathy got predicted by the model a median approximately six months before its onset.

A note on this clonotype: Its antigen is not identified.

The CDR3 regions of TCR beta were amplified from RNA transcripts. HTBI primers were employed in a first-round RT-PCR of the TCR CDR3. TCRdb fed the multiplex PCR reads into MiXCR, producing one record per CDR3 protein. The sample lists 660,000 or so distinct CDR3 sequences, just under 45% occurring once. CDR3 length: 14 residues. From germline, CDR1 is SGHTA and CDR2 FQGNSA. With 6 bases removed from V and 3 bases from J, the gap between germline ends came to 13 bases. This chain uses TRBV7-2 with TRBJ2-3; the D gene is possibly TRBD2 (5 bases). This clonotype originated in an adult man with Graves' disease, either hyperthyroidism or ophthalmopathy (not recorded which). Sequencing was done on a sample of peripheral blood or thyroid tissue (not recorded which). DNA of the CDR3: TGTGCCAGCAGTCGCTACCGGACTACAGATACGCAGTATTTT. Protein: CASSRYRTTDTQYF.